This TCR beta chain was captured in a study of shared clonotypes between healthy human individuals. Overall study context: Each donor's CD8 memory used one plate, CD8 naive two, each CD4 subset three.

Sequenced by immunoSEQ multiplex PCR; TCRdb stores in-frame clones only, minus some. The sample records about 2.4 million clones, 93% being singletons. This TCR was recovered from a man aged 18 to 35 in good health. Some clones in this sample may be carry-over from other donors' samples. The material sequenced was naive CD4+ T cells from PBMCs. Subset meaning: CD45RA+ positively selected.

For the CDR3, the DNA is TGCGCCAGCAGCTTGTACAGTATATCAGAGACCCAGTACTTC. Translation gives CASSLYSISETQYF. The chain has TRBV5-1 and TRBJ2-5; D is unresolved. CDR3 length: 14 residues. Germline values: CDR1 SGHRS, CDR2 YFSETQ. Trimming pared 1 base from V and 4 bases from J, leaving 11 bases between.